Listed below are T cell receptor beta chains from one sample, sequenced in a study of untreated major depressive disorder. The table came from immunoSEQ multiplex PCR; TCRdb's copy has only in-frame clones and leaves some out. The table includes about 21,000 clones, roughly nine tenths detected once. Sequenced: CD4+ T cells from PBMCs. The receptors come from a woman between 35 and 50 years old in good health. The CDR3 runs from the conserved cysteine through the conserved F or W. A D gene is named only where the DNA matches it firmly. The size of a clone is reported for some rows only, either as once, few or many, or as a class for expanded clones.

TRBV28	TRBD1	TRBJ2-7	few	TGTGCCAGCAGTTCTCCCCGGACAGGGCCCTACGAGCAGTACTTC	CASSSPRTGPYEQYF
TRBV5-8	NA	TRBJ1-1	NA	TGTGCCAGCAGCTTGGATTTTAGGAGTGCCACTGAAGCTTTCTTT	CASSLDFRSATEAFF
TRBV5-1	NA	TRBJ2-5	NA	TGCGCCAGCAGCTTGAAAATGCGGGAGACCCAGTACTTC	CASSLKMRETQYF
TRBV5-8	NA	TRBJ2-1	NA	TGTGCCAGCAGCTGGACGGAGTCTCGTTTCTTC	CASSWTESRFF
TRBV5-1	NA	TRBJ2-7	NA	TGCGCCAGCAGCCTGGACTATCCGGGGGACGAGCAGTACTTC	CASSLDYPGDEQYF
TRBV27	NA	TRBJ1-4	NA	TGTGCCAGCAGTTTAAGGTCTAGGCGTGAAAAACTGTTTTTT	CASSLRSRREKLFF
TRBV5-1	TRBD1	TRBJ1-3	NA	TGCGCCAGCACCCGGACAGGGTTGGAGGCGTTCGGAAACACCATATATTTT	CASTRTGLEAFGNTIYF
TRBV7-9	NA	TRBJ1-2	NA	TGTGCCAGCAGCTACGGGGTCAACGAGGTGGTTGGCTACACCTTC	CASSYGVNEVVGYTF
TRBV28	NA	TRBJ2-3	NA	TGTGCCAGCAGTTTCTTTTCCCGAGACACGCAGTATTTT	CASSFFSRDTQYF
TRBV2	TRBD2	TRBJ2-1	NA	TGTGCCAGCAGTGAAACCGGGACTAGCGGTTACAATGAGCAGTTCTTC	CASSETGTSGYNEQFF
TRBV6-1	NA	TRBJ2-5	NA	TGTGCCAGCCAGTCCTCCATCCTAGAGACCCAGTACTTC	CASQSSILETQYF
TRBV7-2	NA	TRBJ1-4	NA	TGTGCCAGCAGCTTAGAGGGGTATACAGGGCAGGGTCGAGAAAAACTGTTTTTT	CASSLEGYTGQGREKLFF
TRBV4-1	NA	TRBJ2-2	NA	TGCGCCAGCAGCCAAGATCGCGAGCGTTTAGACACCGGGGAGCTGTTTTTT	CASSQDRERLDTGELFF
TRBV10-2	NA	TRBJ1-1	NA	TGCGCCAGCAGTGACGGGGGCCGCAGGGGTTACACTGAAGCTTTCTTT	CASSDGGRRGYTEAFF
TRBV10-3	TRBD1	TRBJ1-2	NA	TGTGCCATCAGTGAGACGGGACAGGAAAACTATGGCTACACCTTC	CAISETGQENYGYTF
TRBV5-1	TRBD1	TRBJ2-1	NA	TGCGCCAGCAGCTTGAGGACAGGGGGGAGCTCCTACAATGAGCAGTTCTTC	CASSLRTGGSSYNEQFF
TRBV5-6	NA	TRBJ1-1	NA	TGTGCCAGCAGCTTGGGTTGGGGTTCCGTCATGAACACTGAAGCTTTCTTT	CASSLGWGSVMNTEAFF
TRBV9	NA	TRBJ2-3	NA	TGTGCCAGCAGCGTAGACCCCACCTCTCCAGATACGCAGTATTTT	CASSVDPTSPDTQYF
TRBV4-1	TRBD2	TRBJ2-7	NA	TGCGCCAGCAGCCACCCAGTTGCGGGAGTGTACGAGCAGTACTTC	CASSHPVAGVYEQYF
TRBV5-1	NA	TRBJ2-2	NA	TGCGCCAGCACCTGGGGGGGCTCGAACACCGGGGAGCTGTTTTTT	CASTWGGSNTGELFF
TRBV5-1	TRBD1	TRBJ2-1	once	TGCGCCAGCAGCTTGAACGTAGGACAGGGAGCAGAGCAGTTCTTC	CASSLNVGQGAEQFF
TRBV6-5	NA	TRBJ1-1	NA	TGTGCCAGCAGTTACTCGGATAACACTGAAGCTTTCTTT	CASSYSDNTEAFF
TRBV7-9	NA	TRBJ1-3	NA	TGTGCCAGCAGCCTAAAGACAGTAACGGGAAACACCATATATTTT	CASSLKTVTGNTIYF
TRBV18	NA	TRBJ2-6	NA	TGTGCCAGCTCACCACCGGGATTATTTGGGGCCAACGTCCTGACTTTC	CASSPPGLFGANVLTF
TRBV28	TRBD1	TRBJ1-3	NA	TGTGCCAGCATGCCCGCTACGGGACAGGGATCGAACACCATATATTTT	CASMPATGQGSNTIYF
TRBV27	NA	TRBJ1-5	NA	TGTGCCAGCAGTCCTCAACAGGGTAGTCAGCCCCAGCATTTT	CASSPQQGSQPQHF
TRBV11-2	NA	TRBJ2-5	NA	TGTGCCAGCAGCCTGGGGGAGGCGGAGACCCAGTACTTC	CASSLGEAETQYF
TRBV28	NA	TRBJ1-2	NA	TGTGCCAGCAGTTCCGGTGGATATGGCTACACCTTC	CASSSGGYGYTF
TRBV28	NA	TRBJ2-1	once	TGTGCCAGCAGTTTAAGTGGCAGGCTTAAGCAGTTCTTC	CASSLSGRLKQFF
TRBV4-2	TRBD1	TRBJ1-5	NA	TGTGCCAGCAGCCAAGGGACAGGCCACAATCAGCCCCAGCATTTT	CASSQGTGHNQPQHF
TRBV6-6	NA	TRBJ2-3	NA	TGTGCCAGCAGGGCAGGACAGTCTAGCACAGATACGCAGTATTTT	CASRAGQSSTDTQYF
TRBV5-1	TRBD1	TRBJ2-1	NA	TGCGCCAGCAGCTTGGGACAGGGAACCTACAATGAGCAGTTCTTC	CASSLGQGTYNEQFF
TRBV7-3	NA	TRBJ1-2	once	TGTGCCAGCAGCTTAGTGGGTACGGACTATGGCTACACCTTC	CASSLVGTDYGYTF
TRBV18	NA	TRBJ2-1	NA	TGTGCCAGCTCACCGACTAGTCCTCGTAATGAGCAGTTCTTC	CASSPTSPRNEQFF
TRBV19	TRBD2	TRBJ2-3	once	TGTGCCAGTAGTAAGGCGGGAGTCGTCACAGATACGCAGTATTTT	CASSKAGVVTDTQYF
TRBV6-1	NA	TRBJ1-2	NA	TGTGCCAGCAGTGAATCCTACGCGGGTGGAAGCTATGGCTACACCTTC	CASSESYAGGSYGYTF
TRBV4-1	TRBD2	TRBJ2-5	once	TGCGCCAGCAGCCAAGGGACTAGCGGGAGGGAGACCCAGTACTTC	CASSQGTSGRETQYF
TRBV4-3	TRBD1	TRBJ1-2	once	TGCGCCAGCAGCCAAGCCGCGGGACAGGGGTTCGGTGGCTACACCTTC	CASSQAAGQGFGGYTF
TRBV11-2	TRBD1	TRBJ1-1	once	TGTGCCAGCAGCTGGGACAGGCTAAAAGCTTTCTTT	CASSWDRLKAFF
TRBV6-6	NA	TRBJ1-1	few	TGTGCCAGCAGTATAGAGGACAGCACTGAAGCTTTCTTT	CASSIEDSTEAFF
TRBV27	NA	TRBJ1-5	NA	TGTGCCAGCAGTTTATTTGGGCTAGATCAGCCCCAGCATTTT	CASSLFGLDQPQHF
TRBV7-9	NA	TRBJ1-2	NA	TGTGCCAGCAGCTTAACGACAGGAGGGTCAGGTGGCTACACCTTC	CASSLTTGGSGGYTF
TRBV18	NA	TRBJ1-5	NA	TGTGCCAGCTCACTAACAGGGACTAGCAATCAGCCCCAGCATTTT	CASSLTGTSNQPQHF
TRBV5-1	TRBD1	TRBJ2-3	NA	TGCGCCAGCAGTTTTGGGGTGACAGGGAACGCAGATACGCAGTATTTT	CASSFGVTGNADTQYF
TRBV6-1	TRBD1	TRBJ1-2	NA	TGTGCCAGCAGTGAGGTCGGGTACGGACAGGGTCATGGCTACACCTTC	CASSEVGYGQGHGYTF
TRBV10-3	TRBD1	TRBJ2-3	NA	TGTGCCATCAGTGCCAGACAGGGGACAAGCACAGATACGCAGTATTTT	CAISARQGTSTDTQYF
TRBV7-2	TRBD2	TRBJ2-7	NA	TGTGCCAGCAGCACGACTAGCGGGAGATACGAGCAGTACTTC	CASSTTSGRYEQYF
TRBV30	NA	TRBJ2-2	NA	TGTGCCTCGACCAAACCAGGGATTTACAACACCGGGGAGCTGTTTTTT	CASTKPGIYNTGELFF
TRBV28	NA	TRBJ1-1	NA	TGTGCCAGCAGTCCTTACCGGGCCGGCACTGAAGCTTTCTTT	CASSPYRAGTEAFF
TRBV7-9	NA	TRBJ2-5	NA	TGTGCCAGCAGCTTTTCGGGGGGCACAGAGACCCAGTACTTC	CASSFSGGTETQYF
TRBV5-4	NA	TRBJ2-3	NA	TGTGCCAGCAGCTGGGGGTCGGCGGTAAGCACAGATACGCAGTATTTT	CASSWGSAVSTDTQYF